This T cell receptor beta chain was retrieved from a study of blood T cell repertoires in COVID-19. Study background: Some COVID-19 samples were acute and others convalescent; all came from the United States, Italy and Spain. PBMCs, B-cell-depleted T cells, or T cells provided the cDNA or gDNA that made up the material.

Enrolled during active infection, Seattle patients were then followed longitudinally. In the original analysis: Estimation of nucleated cell counts was performed using reference gene primer amplification. Only in-frame clones appear in the TCRdb table, and some are missing; sequencing was by immunoSEQ multiplex PCR. D and trimming come from the DNA, and the V and J calls and clone size come from that table. The data contain some 250,000 clones, around 87% of them seen just once; the ten biggest clones take up roughly 4.9%. This TCR came from an older woman with COVID-19, enrolled during active disease. The sequencing input was peripheral blood.

The CDR3 here is CASSIPGGANTEAFF. The CDR3 DNA reads as TGTGCCAGTAGTATACCTGGGGGCGCGAACACTGAAGCTTTCTTT. The rearrangement joins TRBV19 to TRBJ1-1; weak D call: TRBD1 (6 bases). CDR1 is LNHDA, CDR2 SQIVND, per germline (reference sequence). The V gene lost 2 bases and the J gene lost 1 base, with 11 bases spanning the gap. The CDR3 runs to 15 residues.